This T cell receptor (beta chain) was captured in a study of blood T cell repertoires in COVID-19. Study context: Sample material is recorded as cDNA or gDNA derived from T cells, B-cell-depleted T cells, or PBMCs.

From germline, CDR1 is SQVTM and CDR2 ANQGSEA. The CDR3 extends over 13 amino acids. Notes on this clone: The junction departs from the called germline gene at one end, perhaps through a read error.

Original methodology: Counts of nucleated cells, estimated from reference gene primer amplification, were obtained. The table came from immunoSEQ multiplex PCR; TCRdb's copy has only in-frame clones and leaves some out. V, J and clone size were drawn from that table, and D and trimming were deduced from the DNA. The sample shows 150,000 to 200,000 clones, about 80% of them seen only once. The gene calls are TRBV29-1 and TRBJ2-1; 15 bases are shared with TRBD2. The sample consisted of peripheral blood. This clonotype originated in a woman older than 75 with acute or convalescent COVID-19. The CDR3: CSVGGTSGRMIVF. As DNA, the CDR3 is TGCAGCGTTGGGGGGACTAGCGGGAGGATGATCGTCTTC.